This TCR beta chain emerged from a study of blood T cells in healthy people across ages (dated by TCRdb to between 2014 and 2016). In the study overall: In model experiments, roughly one uniquely barcoded TCR beta cDNA molecule per two T cells was captured by template switching. Using deep sequencing normalized with unique cDNA molecular identifiers, the study measured how TCR beta repertoire diversity changes with age. Four age groups were formed from the donors: young (average about 16 years), middle-aged (around 39), aged (under 70) and long-lived (approximately 78). To avoid experimental bias, donors of different ages were spread randomly across the sequencing lanes. Using the same blood draw, the study looked at two additional independent replicas of 1 million unique cDNA reads for two donors, one aged 18 to 30 and the other aged 80 or older. Points the paper makes about the study in general: Observed TCR beta diversity per million T cells fell roughly linearly with age, and a significant reduction was already apparent by age about 38. Because profiling used bulk unsorted PBMCs, naive and antigen-experienced compartments could not be compared conclusively. Estimates of total diversity from one million sequenced T cells were regarded as lower bounds and underestimates. Because the CMV infection status of the donors was unknown, age-related changes in expanded clonotypes may potentially have been confounded. The percentage of naive T cells measured by flow cytometry correlated strongly with observed TCR beta diversity. Compared with the aged group, the long-lived group had more naive CD4+ T cells, fewer expanded clones and increased TCR diversity, suggesting age selection.

Systemically healthy Caucasian individuals from Russia, approximately 39 in total and aged about 6 to 90 years, were included as donors. Each donor gave about 9.7 milliliters of peripheral blood, drawn into EDTA-treated Vacutainer tubes. Ficoll-Paque density-gradient centrifugation was used to isolate PBMCs, with at least 7 million obtained per sample. Total RNA, at least 5 micrograms per sample, was extracted from PBMCs with Trizol reagent. For every donor, flow cytometry on a PBMC aliquot measured the percentage of naive CD45RAhigh/CD27high T cells. Libraries were made using 5' RACE. Instrument on record: Illumina HiSeq 2500. A second roughly 7 to 12 cycle PCR used a sample-barcoded 5' primer and a J-beta primer mix. Each TCR beta cDNA molecule received a unique molecular identifier from a template-switch 5' adaptor carrying 12 random nucleotides. Each sample yielded at least 3 million CDR3-containing paired-end reads. First-strand cDNA was synthesized from all RNA with the Mint cDNA synthesis kit, primed by a TRBC-specific oligonucleotide. After uracil-DNA glycosylase treatment, a first 18-cycle PCR used universal primers M1SS and BC2_uni_R on all cDNA. In the paper's pipeline: For normalization, 1 million high-quality reads, each with a distinct molecular identifier, were randomly selected from each sample. Instead of being binned into consensus sequences, reads with shared molecular identifiers were discarded. CDR3 identification, clonotype clustering and error correction used MiTCR with a Q25 quality threshold and the strictest error-elimination algorithm. A nonparametric unseen species model with Euler transformation was used to estimate a lower bound on total TCR beta diversity. TCRdb's own reprocessing of the public reads used fastp at Q25 and MiXCR and kept productive beta chains. Every distinct CDR3 protein forms one entry, paired with its most common genes and DNA. None of the V and J calls come from the authors' own analysis; TCRdb made them. A total of over 1,300,000 distinct CDR3 sequences appear in this sample, roughly 64% of them only once. The biggest ten clones account for about 6.7% of the sample.

A few counts support this clonotype. What antigen it recognizes has not been identified. No qualities accompany the bases; no much larger clone lies one base away. CDR1 and CDR2 are drawn from the germline V gene: SQVTM, ANQGSEA. Reading from cysteine to phenylalanine, the CDR3 counts 14 amino acids. CDR3 DNA only is kept here, 42 bases in frame from base 1. The V end loses 4 bases and the J end loses 0 bases, and a stretch of 11 bases separates them. Recombination linked TRBV29-1 to TRBJ2-3; the D gene is unclear. The sequenced material came from blood. This TCR came from a man between 18 and 35 years old in good health. The DNA sequence reads TGCAGCGTTGGGGCAGGTCGAAGCACAGATACGCAGTATTTT. This sequence encodes CSVGAGRSTDTQYF.